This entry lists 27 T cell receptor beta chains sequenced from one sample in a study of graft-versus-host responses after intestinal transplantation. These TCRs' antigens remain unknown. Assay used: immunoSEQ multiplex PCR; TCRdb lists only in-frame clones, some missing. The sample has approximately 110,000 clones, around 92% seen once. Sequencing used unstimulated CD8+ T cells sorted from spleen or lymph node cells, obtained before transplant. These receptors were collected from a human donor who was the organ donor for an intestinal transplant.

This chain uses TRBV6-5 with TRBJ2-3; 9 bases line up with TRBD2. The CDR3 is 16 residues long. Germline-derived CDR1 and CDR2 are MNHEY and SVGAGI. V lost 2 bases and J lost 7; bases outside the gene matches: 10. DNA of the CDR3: TGTGCCAGCAGTTACCTGCCAGGACTAGCGTTCTATACGCAGTATTTT. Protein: CASSYLPGLAFYTQYF.

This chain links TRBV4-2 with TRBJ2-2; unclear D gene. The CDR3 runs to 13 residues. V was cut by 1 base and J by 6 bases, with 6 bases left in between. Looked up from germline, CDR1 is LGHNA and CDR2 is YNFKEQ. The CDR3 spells CASSQGNSGELFF. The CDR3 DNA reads TGTGCCAGCAGCCAAGGGAATTCCGGGGAGCTGTTTTTT.

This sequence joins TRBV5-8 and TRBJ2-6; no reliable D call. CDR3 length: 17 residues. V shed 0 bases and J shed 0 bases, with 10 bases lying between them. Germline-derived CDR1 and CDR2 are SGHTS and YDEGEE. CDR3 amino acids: CASSLEILISGANVLTF. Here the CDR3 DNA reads TGTGCCAGCAGCTTGGAGATTCTGATCTCTGGGGCCAACGTCCTGACTTTC.

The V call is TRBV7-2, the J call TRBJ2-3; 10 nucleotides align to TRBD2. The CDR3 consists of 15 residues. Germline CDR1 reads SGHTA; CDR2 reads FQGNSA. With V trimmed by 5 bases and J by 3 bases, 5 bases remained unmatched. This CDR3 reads CASSDLAGVTDTQYF. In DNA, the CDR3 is TGTGCCAGCAGCGACCTAGCGGGAGTGACAGATACGCAGTATTTT.

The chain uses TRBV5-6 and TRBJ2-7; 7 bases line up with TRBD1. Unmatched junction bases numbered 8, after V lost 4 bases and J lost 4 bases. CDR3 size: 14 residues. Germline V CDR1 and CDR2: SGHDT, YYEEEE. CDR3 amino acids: CASSPGTEDYEQYF. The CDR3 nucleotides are TGTGCCAGCAGCCCCGGGACAGAAGATTACGAGCAGTACTTC. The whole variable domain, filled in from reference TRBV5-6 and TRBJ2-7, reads DAGVTQSPTHLIKTRGQQVTLRCSPKSGHDTVSWYQQALGQGPQFIFQYYEEEERQRGNFPDRFSGHQFPNYSSELNVNALLLGDSALYLCASSPGTEDYEQYFGPGTRLTVT.

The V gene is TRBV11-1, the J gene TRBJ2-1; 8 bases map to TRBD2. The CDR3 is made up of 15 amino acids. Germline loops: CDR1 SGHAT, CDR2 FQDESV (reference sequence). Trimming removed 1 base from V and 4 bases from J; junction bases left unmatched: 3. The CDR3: CASSLVAGPYNEQFF. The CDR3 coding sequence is TGTGCCAGCAGCTTAGTAGCGGGGCCGTACAATGAGCAGTTCTTC.

DNA for the CDR3: TGTGCCAGCAGCCCCTTATTGGGGACAGATACGCAGTATTTT. Translating it yields CASSPLLGTDTQYF. The rearrangement joins TRBV28 to TRBJ2-3; D not certain. This CDR3 contains 14 residues. The germline V gene encodes CDR1 MDHEN and CDR2 SYDVKM. V lost 6 bases and J lost 3, with 13 bases in between.

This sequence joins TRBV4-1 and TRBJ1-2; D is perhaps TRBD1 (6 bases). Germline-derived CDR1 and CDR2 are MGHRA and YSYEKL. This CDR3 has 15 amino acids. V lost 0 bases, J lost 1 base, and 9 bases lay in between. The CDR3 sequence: CASSQEEGGNYGYTF. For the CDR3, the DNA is TGCGCCAGCAGCCAAGAGGAAGGGGGTAACTATGGCTACACCTTC.

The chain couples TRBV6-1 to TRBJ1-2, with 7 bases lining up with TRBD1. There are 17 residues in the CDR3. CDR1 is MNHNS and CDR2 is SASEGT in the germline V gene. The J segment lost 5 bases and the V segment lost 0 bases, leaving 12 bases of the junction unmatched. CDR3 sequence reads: CASSEAFTGVVKYGYTF. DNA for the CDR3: TGTGCCAGCAGTGAAGCGTTTACAGGGGTGGTAAAGTATGGCTACACCTTC.

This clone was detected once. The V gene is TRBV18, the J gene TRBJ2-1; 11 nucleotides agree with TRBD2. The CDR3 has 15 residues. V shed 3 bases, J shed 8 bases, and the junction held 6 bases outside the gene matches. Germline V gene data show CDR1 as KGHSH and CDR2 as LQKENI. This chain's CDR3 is CASSPISGRGHEQFF. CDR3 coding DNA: TGTGCCAGCTCACCTATTAGCGGGAGGGGGCATGAGCAGTTCTTC.

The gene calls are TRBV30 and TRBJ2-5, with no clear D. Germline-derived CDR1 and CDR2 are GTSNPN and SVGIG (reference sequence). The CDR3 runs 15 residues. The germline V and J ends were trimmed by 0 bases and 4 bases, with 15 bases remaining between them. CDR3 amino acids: CAWSVLTARRETQYF. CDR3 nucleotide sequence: TGTGCCTGGAGTGTACTTACAGCGAGGAGAGAGACCCAGTACTTC.

The CDR3 spells CASSPRGTGGSYEQYF. The CDR3 nucleotides read TGTGCCAGCAGCCCAAGGGGGACAGGGGGCTCCTACGAGCAGTACTTC. The V call is TRBV13, the J call TRBJ2-7; 11 positions match TRBD1. The CDR3 is 16 amino acids. Looked up from germline, CDR1 is PRHDT and CDR2 is FYEKMQ (reference sequence). The trim removed 5 bases at V and 0 bases at J, leaving 6 bases unmatched.

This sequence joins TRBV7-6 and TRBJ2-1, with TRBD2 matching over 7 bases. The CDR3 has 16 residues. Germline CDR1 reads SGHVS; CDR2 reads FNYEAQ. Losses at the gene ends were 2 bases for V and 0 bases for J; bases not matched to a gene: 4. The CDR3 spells CASSLWASGSYNEQFF. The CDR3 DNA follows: TGTGCCAGCAGCTTATGGGCTAGCGGCTCCTACAATGAGCAGTTCTTC.

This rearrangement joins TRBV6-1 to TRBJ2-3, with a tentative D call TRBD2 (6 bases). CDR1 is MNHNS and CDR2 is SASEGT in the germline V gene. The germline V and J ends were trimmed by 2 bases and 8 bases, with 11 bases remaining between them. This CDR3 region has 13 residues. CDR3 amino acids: CASSETEGRTQYF. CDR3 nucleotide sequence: TGTGCCAGCAGTGAAACGGAGGGACGTACGCAGTATTTT.

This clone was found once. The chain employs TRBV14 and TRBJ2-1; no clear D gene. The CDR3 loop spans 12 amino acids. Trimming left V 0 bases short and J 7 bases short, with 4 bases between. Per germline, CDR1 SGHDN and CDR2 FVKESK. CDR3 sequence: CASSQDTNEQFF. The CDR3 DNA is TGTGCCAGCAGCCAAGATACTAATGAGCAGTTCTTC.

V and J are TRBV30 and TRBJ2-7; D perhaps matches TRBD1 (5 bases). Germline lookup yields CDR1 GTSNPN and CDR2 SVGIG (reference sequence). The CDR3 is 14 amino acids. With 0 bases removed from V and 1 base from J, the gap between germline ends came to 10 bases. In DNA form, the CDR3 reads TGTGCCTGGAGTGTATCGACAGATTCCTACGAGCAGTACTTC. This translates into CAWSVSTDSYEQYF.

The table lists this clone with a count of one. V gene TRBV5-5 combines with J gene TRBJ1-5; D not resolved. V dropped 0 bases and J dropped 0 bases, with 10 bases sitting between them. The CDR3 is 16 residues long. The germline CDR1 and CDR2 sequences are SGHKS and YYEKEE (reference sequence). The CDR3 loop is CASSLVGDYSNQPQHF. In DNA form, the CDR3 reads TGTGCCAGCAGCTTGGTGGGTGACTATAGCAATCAGCCCCAGCATTTT.

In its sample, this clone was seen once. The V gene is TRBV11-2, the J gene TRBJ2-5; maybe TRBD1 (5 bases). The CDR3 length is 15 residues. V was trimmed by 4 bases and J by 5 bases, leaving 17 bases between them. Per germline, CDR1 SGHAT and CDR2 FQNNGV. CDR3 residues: CASSSRQKFRETQYF. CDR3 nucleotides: TGTGCCAGCAGCTCAAGACAGAAATTTAGGGAGACCCAGTACTTC.

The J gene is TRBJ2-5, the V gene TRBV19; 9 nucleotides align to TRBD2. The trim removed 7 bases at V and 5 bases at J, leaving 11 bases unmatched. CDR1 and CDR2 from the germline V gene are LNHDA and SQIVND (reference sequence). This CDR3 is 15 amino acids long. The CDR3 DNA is TGTGCCAGTACCCGGACTGCGGGAGGGGGGGAGACCCAGTACTTC. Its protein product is CASTRTAGGGETQYF.

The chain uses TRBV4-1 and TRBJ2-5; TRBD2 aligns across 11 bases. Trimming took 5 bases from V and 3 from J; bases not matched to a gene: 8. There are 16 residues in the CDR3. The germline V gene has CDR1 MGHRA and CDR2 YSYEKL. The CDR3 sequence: CASSIDDSGREETQYF. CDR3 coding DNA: TGCGCCAGCAGCATAGATGATAGCGGGAGGGAAGAGACCCAGTACTTC.

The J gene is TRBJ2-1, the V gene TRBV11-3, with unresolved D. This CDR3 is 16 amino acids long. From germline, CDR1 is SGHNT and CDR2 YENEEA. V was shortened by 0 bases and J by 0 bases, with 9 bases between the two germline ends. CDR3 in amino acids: CASSLESISSYNEQFF. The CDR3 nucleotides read TGTGCCAGCAGCTTAGAATCCATTAGCTCCTACAATGAGCAGTTCTTC.

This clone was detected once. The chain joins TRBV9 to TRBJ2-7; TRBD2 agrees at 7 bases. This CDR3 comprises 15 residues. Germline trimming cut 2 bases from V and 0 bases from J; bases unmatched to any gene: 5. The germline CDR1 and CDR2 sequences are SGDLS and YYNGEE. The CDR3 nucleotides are TGTGCCAGCAGCGTCGGGGGGAGTAGCTCCTACGAGCAGTACTTC. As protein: CASSVGGSSSYEQYF.

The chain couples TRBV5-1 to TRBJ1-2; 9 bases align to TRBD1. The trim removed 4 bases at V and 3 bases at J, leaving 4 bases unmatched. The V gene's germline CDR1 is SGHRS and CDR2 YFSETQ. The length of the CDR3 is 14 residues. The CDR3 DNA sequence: TGCGCCAGCAGCCAACAGGGGGCCCACTATGGCTACACCTTC. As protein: CASSQQGAHYGYTF.

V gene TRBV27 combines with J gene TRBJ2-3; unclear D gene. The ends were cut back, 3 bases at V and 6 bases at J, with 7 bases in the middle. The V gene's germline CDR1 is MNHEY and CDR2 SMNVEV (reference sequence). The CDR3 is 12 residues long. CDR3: CASSLLADTQYF. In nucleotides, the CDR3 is TGTGCCAGCAGTTTGCTGGCCGATACGCAGTATTTT.

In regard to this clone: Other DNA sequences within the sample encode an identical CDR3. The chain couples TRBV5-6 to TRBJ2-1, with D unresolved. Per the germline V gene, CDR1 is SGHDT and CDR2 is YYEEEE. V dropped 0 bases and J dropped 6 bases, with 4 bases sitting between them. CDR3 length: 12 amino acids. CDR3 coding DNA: TGTGCCAGCAGCTTGGGGCTCAATGAGCAGTTCTTC. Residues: CASSLGLNEQFF.

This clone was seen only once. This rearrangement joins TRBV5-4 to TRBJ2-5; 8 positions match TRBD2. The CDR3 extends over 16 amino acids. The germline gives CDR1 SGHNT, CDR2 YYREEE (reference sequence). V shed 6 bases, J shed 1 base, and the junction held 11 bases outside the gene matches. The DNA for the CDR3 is TGTGCCAGCACCCCATTTGGGCGGGAGGCCCAAGAGACCCAGTACTTC. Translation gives CASTPFGREAQETQYF.

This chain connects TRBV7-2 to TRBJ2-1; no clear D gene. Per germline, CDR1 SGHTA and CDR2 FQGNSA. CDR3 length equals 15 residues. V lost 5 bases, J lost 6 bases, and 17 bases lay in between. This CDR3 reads CASSPLVGFFNEQFF. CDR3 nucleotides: TGTGCCAGCAGCCCCCTCGTTGGCTTTTTCAATGAGCAGTTCTTC.